This T cell receptor beta chain stems from a study of beta chain features in type 1 diabetes. The study, taken as a whole, reports: Fewer junction insertions and more nucleotide deletions appeared in type 1 diabetes patients. Shorter TCRB CDR3s, moderately but significantly so, were found in Type 1 diabetes patients in all four CD4+ subsets.

cDNA synthesis used the whole RNA isolate, giving expressed TCRB sequences. The protocol was immunoSEQ multiplex PCR, while the TCRdb copy is restricted to in-frame clones and leaves out a portion. This table holds some 270,000 clones, about a tenth found once. Isolation of CD4+ naive, central memory, regulatory and stem cell-like memory cells was achieved by sorting via CD45RO/CCR7/CD25/CD127/CD95/CD27. Purities over 98% were achieved in all sorted populations. Concerning this clone: Its target is unknown.

The sequencing input was naive CD4+ T cells from blood. This sequence was found in a man aged 25-45 years with type 1 diabetes.

The CDR3 protein is CASSWANYGYTF. Here the CDR3 DNA reads TGTGCCAGCAGTTGGGCGAACTATGGCTACACCTTC. V usage is TRBV28 and J usage is TRBJ1-2, with no clear D. Trimming left V 4 bases short and J 2 bases short, with 5 bases between. This CDR3 contains 12 residues. Germline CDR1 is MDHEN and CDR2 is SYDVKM.